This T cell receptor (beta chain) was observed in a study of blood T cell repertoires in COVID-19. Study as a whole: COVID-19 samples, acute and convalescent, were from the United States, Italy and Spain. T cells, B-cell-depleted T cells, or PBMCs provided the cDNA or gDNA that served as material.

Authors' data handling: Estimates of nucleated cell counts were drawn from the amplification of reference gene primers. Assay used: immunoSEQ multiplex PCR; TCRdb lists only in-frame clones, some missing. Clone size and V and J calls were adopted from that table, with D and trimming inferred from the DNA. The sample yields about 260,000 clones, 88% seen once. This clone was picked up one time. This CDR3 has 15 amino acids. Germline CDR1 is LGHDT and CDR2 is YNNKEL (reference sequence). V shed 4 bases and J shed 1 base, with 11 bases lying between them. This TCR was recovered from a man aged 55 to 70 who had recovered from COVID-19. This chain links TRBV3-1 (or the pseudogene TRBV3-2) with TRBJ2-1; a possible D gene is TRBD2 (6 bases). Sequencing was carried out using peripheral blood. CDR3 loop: CASSRIGGSYNEQFF. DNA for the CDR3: TGTGCCAGCAGCCGAATCGGGGGATCCTACAATGAGCAGTTCTTC.